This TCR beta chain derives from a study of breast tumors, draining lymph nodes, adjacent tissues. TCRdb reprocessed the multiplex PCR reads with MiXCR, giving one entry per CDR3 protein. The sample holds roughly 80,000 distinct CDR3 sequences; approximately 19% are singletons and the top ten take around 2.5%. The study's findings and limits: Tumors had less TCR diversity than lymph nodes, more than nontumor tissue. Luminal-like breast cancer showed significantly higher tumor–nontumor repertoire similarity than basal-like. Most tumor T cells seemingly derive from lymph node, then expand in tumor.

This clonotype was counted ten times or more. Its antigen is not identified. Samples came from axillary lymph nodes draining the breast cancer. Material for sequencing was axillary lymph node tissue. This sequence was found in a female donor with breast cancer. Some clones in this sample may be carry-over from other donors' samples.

As DNA, the CDR3 is TGTGCCAGCAATCCCGCGACTAGCGGATCCTACGAGCAGTACTTC. Translated, it gives CASNPATSGSYEQYF. This chain connects TRBV6-2 or TRBV6-3 to TRBJ2-7; 9 positions match TRBD2. The germline V gene encodes CDR1 MNHEY and CDR2 SVGEGT. V trimming: 7 bases; J trimming: 1 base; junction bases outside the gene matches: 8. The CDR3 has 15 amino acids.